These T cell receptor beta chains were read from a single sample in a study of T cell repertoires in cytomegalovirus infection. One entry per CDR3 protein, called by TCRdb with MiXCR from the reads. The sample carries around 130,000 distinct CDR3 sequences, roughly 9% recorded once. The sequencing sample was made of PBMCs. The receptors were gathered from a human donor in good health (CMV status not recorded). Some clones in this sample may be carry-over from other donors' samples. CDR3s include the opening cysteine and the closing phenylalanine or tryptophan. A D gene is named only where the DNA matches it firmly. The size of a clone is reported for some rows only, either as once, few or many, or as a class for expanded clones.

J gene	D gene	clone size	V gene	CDR3 DNA	CDR3 protein
TRBJ2-3	.	.	TRBV20-1	TGCAGTGCTTCAAACCGCCGGGACAGCACAGATACGCAGTATTTT	CSASNRRDSTDTQYF
TRBJ1-4	.	many	TRBV14	TGTGCCAGCAGCCGCTGGGGCGACGGTAATGAAAAACTGTTTTTT	CASSRWGDGNEKLFF
TRBJ1-6	.	many	TRBV7-2	TGTGCCACGCGGGAGGTGGCGGGCTCACCCCTCCACTTT	CATREVAGSPLHF
TRBJ2-1	.	many	TRBV28	TGTGCCAGCCAAGGGAGTTGGAGCTCCTACAATGAGCAGTTCTTC	CASQGSWSSYNEQFF
TRBJ2-7	.	many	TRBV7-6	TGTGCCAGCACCACTTTTGGCGAGCAGTACTTC	CASTTFGEQYF
TRBJ2-1	TRBD1	.	TRBV5-1	TGCGCCAGCAGCTTAGGACCGGGACAGGGGGGCAATGAGCAGTTCTTC	CASSLGPGQGGNEQFF
TRBJ1-3	TRBD1	few	TRBV6-6	TGTGCCAGCAGTTACTCGGCACAGGGGGCTGGAAACACCATATATTTT	CASSYSAQGAGNTIYF
TRBJ1-1	.	.	TRBV10-3	TGTGCCATCAGCGAGCAAGGGACCACTGAAGCTTTCTTT	CAISEQGTTEAFF
TRBJ1-1	TRBD1	many	TRBV19	TGTGCCGCACAGGGGGCTGAAGGTAACACTGAAGCTTTCTTT	CAAQGAEGNTEAFF
TRBJ1-1	.	many	TRBV28	TGTGCCAGCAGTTTTATCGTCAGGGTGACTGAAGCTTTCTTT	CASSFIVRVTEAFF
TRBJ2-7	.	.	TRBV10-3	TGTGCCATCAGTGAGTCACCCTCCCGGGCCTACGAGCAGTACTTC	CAISESPSRAYEQYF
TRBJ1-5	.	many	TRBV7-8	TGTGCCAGCAGCGTCCGGGACCTCATGCCCCAGCATTTT	CASSVRDLMPQHF
TRBJ2-3	.	.	TRBV20-1	TGCAGTGCTAGAGGCCAGATTACAGATACGCAGTATTTT	CSARGQITDTQYF
TRBJ2-1	.	many	TRBV3-1	TGTGCCAGCAGCCAAGAAGCTAGTACCTACAATGAGCAGTTCTTC	CASSQEASTYNEQFF
TRBJ2-1	.	.	TRBV10-3	TGTGCCATCAGGGACAGTTACAATGAGCAGTTCTTC	CAIRDSYNEQFF
TRBJ2-1	.	many	TRBV2	TGTGCCAGCAGGCCCCAGGGGGGGATCTTC	CASRPQGGIF
TRBJ2-1	.	many	TRBV11-2	TGTGCCAGCAGCCCGGAGGCCCGTGGGCGCAATGAGCAGTTCTTC	CASSPEARGRNEQFF
TRBJ2-3	TRBD2	few	TRBV6-6	TGTGCCAGCAGTTCCCGGACTAGCGGGGGTTTCACAGATACGCAGTATTTT	CASSSRTSGGFTDTQYF
TRBJ2-3	.	many	TRBV5-4	TGTGCCAGCAGCTTGTTGGGGCCGGATACGCAGTATTTT	CASSLLGPDTQYF
TRBJ2-7	.	.	TRBV5-1	TGCGCCAGCAGCCGTGACAGCATCGGCGTCTACGAGCAGTACTTC	CASSRDSIGVYEQYF
TRBJ1-5	.	many	TRBV20-1	TGCAGTGCCGCGGTTCAGGTCCTTTCCGGTACTCAGCCCCAGCATTTT	CSAAVQVLSGTQPQHF
TRBJ2-7	.	many	TRBV6-1	TGTGCCAGCAGTCAACTAGGGCCACCTTACGAGCAGTACTTC	CASSQLGPPYEQYF
TRBJ2-2	.	many	TRBV28	TGTGCCAGCAGTTTGGACAACTCAATCGGGGAGCTGTTTTTT	CASSLDNSIGELFF
TRBJ2-3	.	many	TRBV10-3	TGTGCCATCAGGACTTTCGACGGAAAAACCACAGATACGCAGTATTTT	CAIRTFDGKTTDTQYF
TRBJ2-1	.	many	TRBV11-2	TGTGCCAGCAGCCCGCAACAGGGCTCCAATGAGCAGTTCTTC	CASSPQQGSNEQFF
TRBJ2-5	.	many	TRBV7-2	TGTGCCAGCGCACGGGCCAAAGAGACCCAGTACTTC	CASARAKETQYF
TRBJ2-1	TRBD2	many	TRBV29-1	TGCAGCGTTGAAGGTGGACTAGCGGGGGCCTTGTACAATGAGCAGTTCTTC	CSVEGGLAGALYNEQFF
TRBJ1-1	.	few	TRBV5-1	TGCGCCAGCAGCTTGGATGGGGGGCCCATTGAAGCTTTCTTT	CASSLDGGPIEAFF
TRBJ1-1	.	many	TRBV10-3	TGTGCCATCAGTGAACAAGGGTGGCGGGGCACTGAAGCTTTCTTT	CAISEQGWRGTEAFF